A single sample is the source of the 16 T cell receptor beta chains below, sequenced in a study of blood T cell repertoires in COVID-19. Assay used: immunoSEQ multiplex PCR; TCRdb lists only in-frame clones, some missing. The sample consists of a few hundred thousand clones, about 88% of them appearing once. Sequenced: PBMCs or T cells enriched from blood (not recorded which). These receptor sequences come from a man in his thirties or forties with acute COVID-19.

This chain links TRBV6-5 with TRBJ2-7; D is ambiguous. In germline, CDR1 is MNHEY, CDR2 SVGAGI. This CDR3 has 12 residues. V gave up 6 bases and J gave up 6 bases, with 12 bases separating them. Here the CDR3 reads CASRATLFEQYV. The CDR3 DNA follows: TGTGCCAGCAGGGCGACACTCTTCGAGCAGTACGTC.

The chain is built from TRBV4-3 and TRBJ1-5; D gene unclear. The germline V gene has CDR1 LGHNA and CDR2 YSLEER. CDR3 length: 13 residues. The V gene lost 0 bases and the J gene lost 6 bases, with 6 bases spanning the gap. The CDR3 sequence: CASSQEEGQPQHF. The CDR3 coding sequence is TGCGCCAGCAGCCAAGAGGAGGGTCAGCCCCAGCATTTT.

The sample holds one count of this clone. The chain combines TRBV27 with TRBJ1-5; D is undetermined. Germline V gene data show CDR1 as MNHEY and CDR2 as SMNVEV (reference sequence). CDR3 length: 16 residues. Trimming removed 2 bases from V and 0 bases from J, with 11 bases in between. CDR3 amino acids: CASSLGVIYSNQPQHF. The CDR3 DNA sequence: TGTGCCAGCAGTTTAGGAGTAATCTATAGCAATCAGCCCCAGCATTTT.

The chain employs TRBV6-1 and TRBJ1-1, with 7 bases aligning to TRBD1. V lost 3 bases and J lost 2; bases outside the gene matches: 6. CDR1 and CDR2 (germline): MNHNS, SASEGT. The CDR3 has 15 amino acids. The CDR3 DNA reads TGTGCCAGCAGTGATTGGGGGACAGCTAACACTGAAGCTTTCTTT. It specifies CASSDWGTANTEAFF.

The DNA for the CDR3 is TGTGCCCCTACCCATGACAGGGGGCCCACTGGAAACACCATATATTTT. Translation gives CAPTHDRGPTGNTIYF. V usage is TRBV24-1 and J usage is TRBJ1-3; TRBD1 agrees at 10 bases. Germline CDR1 KGHDR, CDR2 SFDVKD. The J segment lost 2 bases and the V segment lost 12 bases, leaving 12 bases of the junction unmatched. The CDR3 covers 16 residues.

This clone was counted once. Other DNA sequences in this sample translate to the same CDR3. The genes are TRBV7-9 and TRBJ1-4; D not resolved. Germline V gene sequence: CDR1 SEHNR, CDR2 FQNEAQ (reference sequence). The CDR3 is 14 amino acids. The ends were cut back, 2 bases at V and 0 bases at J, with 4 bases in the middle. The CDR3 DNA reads TGTGCCAGCAGCTTATCGGCAACTAATGAAAAACTGTTTTTT. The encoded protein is CASSLSATNEKLFF.

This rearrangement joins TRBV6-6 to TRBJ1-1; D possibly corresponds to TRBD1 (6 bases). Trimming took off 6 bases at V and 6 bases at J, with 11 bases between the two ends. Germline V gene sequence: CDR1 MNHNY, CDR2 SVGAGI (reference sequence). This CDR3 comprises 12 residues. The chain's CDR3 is CASRITGPEAFF. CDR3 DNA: TGTGCCAGCAGAATAACAGGGCCTGAAGCTTTCTTT.

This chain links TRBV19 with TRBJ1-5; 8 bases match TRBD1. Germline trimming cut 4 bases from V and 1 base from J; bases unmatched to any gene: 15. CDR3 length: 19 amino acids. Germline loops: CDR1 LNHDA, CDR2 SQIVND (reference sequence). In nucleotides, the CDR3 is TGTGCCAGTAGTACATCCGGGACAGGTTCCCGAAAAAGCAATCAGCCCCAGCATTTT. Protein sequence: CASSTSGTGSRKSNQPQHF.

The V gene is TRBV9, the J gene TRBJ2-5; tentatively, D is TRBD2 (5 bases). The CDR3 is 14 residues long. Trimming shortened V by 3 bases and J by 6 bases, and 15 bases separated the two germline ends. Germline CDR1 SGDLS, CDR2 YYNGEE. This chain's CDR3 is CASSAPEGGKTQYF. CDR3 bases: TGTGCCAGCAGCGCTCCCGAGGGTGGAAAGACCCAGTACTTC. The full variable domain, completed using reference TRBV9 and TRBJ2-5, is DSGVTQTPKHLITATGQRVTLRCSPRSGDLSVYWYQQSLDQGLQFLIQYYNGEERAKGNILERFSAQQFPDLHSELNLSSLELGDSALYFCASSAPEGGKTQYFGPGTRLLVL.

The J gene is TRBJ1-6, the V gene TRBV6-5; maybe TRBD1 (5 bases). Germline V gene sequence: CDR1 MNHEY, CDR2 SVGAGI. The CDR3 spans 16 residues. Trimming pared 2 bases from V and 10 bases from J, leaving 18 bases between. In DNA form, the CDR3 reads TGTGCCAGCAGTTACGGACAAGCCCGGGCCTCGTCACCCCTCCACTTT. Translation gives CASSYGQARASSPLHF.

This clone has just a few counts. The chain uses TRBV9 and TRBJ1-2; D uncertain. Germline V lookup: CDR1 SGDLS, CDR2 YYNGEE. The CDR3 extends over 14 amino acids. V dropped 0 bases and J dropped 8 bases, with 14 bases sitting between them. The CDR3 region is CASSVGGGPEGYTF. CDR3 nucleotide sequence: TGTGCCAGCAGCGTAGGCGGCGGGCCAGAGGGCTACACCTTC.

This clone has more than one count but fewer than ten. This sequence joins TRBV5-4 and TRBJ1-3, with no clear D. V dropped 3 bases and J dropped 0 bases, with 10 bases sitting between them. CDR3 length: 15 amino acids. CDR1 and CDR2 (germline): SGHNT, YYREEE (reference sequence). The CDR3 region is CASSSQSYSGNTIYF. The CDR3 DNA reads TGTGCCAGCAGCTCACAGTCCTACTCTGGAAACACCATATATTTT.

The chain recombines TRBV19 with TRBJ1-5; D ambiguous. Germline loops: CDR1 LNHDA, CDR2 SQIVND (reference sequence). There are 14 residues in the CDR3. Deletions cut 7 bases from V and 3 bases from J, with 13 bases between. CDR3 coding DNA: TGTGCCAGTACCCGAGGACTGATCAATCAGCCCCAGCATTTT. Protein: CASTRGLINQPQHF.

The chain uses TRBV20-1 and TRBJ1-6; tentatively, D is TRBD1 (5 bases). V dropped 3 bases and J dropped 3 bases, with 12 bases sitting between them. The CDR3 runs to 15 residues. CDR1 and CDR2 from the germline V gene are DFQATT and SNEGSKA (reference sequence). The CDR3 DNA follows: TGCAGTGCTAGTGGGGCGGACATCTATAATTCACCCCTCCACTTT. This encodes CSASGADIYNSPLHF.

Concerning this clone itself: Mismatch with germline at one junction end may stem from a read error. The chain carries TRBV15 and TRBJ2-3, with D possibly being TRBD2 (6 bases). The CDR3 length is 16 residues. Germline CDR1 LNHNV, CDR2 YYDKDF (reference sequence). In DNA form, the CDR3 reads TGTGCCACCAGCAGCTCTTGGGGACTCCCCACAAATACGCAGTATTTT. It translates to CATSSSWGLPTNTQYF.

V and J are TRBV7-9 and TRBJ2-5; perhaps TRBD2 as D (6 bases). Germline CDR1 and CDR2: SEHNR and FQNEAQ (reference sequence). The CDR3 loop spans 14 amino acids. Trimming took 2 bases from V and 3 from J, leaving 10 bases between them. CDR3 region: CASSLTGRKETQYF. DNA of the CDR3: TGTGCCAGCAGCTTAACCGGGAGAAAAGAGACCCAGTACTTC.